Included here is one T cell receptor beta chain sequence, with context. This sample stems from a study of technical replicates of blood from a few donors. From germline, CDR1 is SGHNT and CDR2 YYREEE (reference sequence). The CDR3 covers 16 residues. The trim removed 4 bases at V and 5 bases at J, leaving 11 bases unmatched. Method: immunoSEQ multiplex PCR; TCRdb's copy keeps in-frame clones and lacks some. Of around 58,000 clones in the sample, approximately 87% were seen once. The specimen sequenced was PBMCs. The chain recombines TRBV5-4 with TRBJ2-1; 8 bases align to TRBD2. This clonotype originated in a human donor in good health. Some clones in this sample may be carry-over from other donors' samples. CDR3 amino acids: CASSAKASGFHNEQFF. The CDR3 DNA sequence: TGTGCCAGCAGCGCCAAGGCTAGCGGGTTCCACAATGAGCAGTTCTTC.